This is a list of T cell receptor beta chains from one sample in a study of metastatic and nonmetastatic thyroid tumors. TCRdb re-analyzed the PCR reads through MiXCR. The sample carries roughly 17,000 clones, just under 30% recorded once. The sequencing input was tumor tissue. These receptors came from a male donor with papillary thyroid cancer or a benign thyroid nodule (not recorded which). Some clones in this sample may be carry-over from other donors' samples. The CDR3 runs from the conserved cysteine through the conserved F or W. Each record gives: clone size, V gene, J gene, D gene, CDR3 protein, CDR3 DNA. A D gene is named only where the DNA matches it firmly. Clone size is not always given. Where it is, it says once, few, many or a class for expanded clones.

few	TRBV4-1	TRBJ2-1	.	CASSQVDLLSYGEQFF	TGCGCCAGCAGCCAAGTAGACCTACTGAGCTATGGTGAGCAGTTCTTC
few	TRBV29-1	TRBJ2-3	.	CSVERQGGADTQYF	TGTAGCGTCGAGCGACAGGGAGGCGCAGATACGCAGTATTTT
.	TRBV20-1	TRBJ2-2	.	CSARSRWGTGELFF	TGCAGTGCTCGAAGCCGGTGGGGCACCGGGGAGCTGTTTTTT
.	TRBV28	TRBJ2-3	.	CASRGFPSLRTGTDTQYF	TGTGCCAGCAGGGGATTCCCTTCTTTGCGGACTGGCACAGATACGCAGTATTTT
medium-sized	TRBV3-1	TRBJ1-3	TRBD1	CASSPRQGTGNTIYF	TGTGCCAGCAGCCCTCGACAGGGCACTGGAAACACCATATATTTT
few	TRBV9	TRBJ1-1	.	CASSVRPWVDPPVGTEAFF	TGTGCCAGCAGCGTACGGCCTTGGGTGGACCCTCCGGTAGGCACTGAAGCTTTCTTT
medium-sized	TRBV27	TRBJ1-1	TRBD1	CASSLDATGGSTEAFF	TGTGCCAGCAGTCTTGACGCTACAGGGGGAAGCACTGAAGCTTTCTTT
many	TRBV11-2	TRBJ2-7	.	CASSLGLGTYEQYF	TGTGCCAGCAGCTTAGGGCTAGGGACCTACGAGCAGTACTTC
few	TRBV12-3/TRBV12-4	TRBJ2-7	.	CARGRAHEQYF	TGTGCCAGAGGCAGGGCCCACGAGCAGTACTTC
once	TRBV5-1	TRBJ1-1	.	CASSAGTGVPEAFF	TGCGCCAGCAGCGCAGGGACCGGCGTCCCGGAAGCATTCTTT
.	TRBV6-2/TRBV6-3	TRBJ2-6	.	CASSHSSGANVLTF	TGTGCCAGCAGCCACAGCTCTGGGGCCAACGTCCTGACTTTC
.	TRBV30	TRBJ1-1	.	CAWTSWAMHTEAFF	TGTGCCTGGACCTCCTGGGCGATGCACACTGAAGCTTTCTTT
many	TRBV5-1	TRBJ2-1	TRBD2	CASTPAGGAYNEQFF	TGCGCCAGCACACCAGCGGGAGGAGCATACAATGAGCAGTTCTTC
.	TRBV27	TRBJ2-7	.	CASKRGPAYEQYF	TGTGCCAGCAAAAGGGGACCAGCCTACGAGCAGTACTTC
.	TRBV7-8	TRBJ2-7	.	CASSDVTSYEQYF	TGTGCCAGCAGTGATGTTACCTCCTACGAGCAGTACTTC
few	TRBV6-1	TRBJ1-5	TRBD1	CASMGQVSGPQHF	TGTGCCAGCATGGGACAGGTCTCGGGGCCCCAGCATTTT
many	TRBV10-2	TRBJ1-1	.	CASSGAPGQNTEAFF	TGCGCCAGCAGTGGGGCTCCGGGACAGAACACTGAAGCTTTCTTT
.	TRBV20-1	TRBJ2-2	TRBD1	CSARGATGYTGELFF	TGCAGTGCTAGAGGGGCGACAGGGTACACCGGGGAGCTGTTTTTT
.	TRBV7-9	TRBJ1-1	.	CASSLAQGNTEAFF	TGTGCCAGCAGCTTGGCACAGGGGAACACTGAAGCTTTCTTT
few	TRBV6-6	TRBJ2-2	TRBD1	CASSYRDRGYTGELFF	TGTGCCAGCAGTTACCGCGACAGGGGTTACACCGGGGAGCTGTTTTTT
.	TRBV2	TRBJ1-3	.	CASRGGGSGNTIYF	TGTGCCAGCAGGGGCGGCGGTTCTGGAAACACCATATATTTT
.	TRBV11-2	TRBJ2-7	TRBD2	CASSPGTSGRPEEQYF	TGTGCCAGCAGCCCCGGGACTAGCGGGAGGCCTGAGGAGCAGTACTTC
many	TRBV2	TRBJ2-1	.	CASIIGGYSSNEQFF	TGTGCCAGCATTATAGGGGGGTACTCGTCCAATGAGCAGTTCTTC
few	TRBV4-3	TRBJ2-7	.	CASSQDRGLEQYF	TGCGCCAGCAGCCAAGATCGGGGGCTCGAGCAGTACTTC
many	TRBV7-9	TRBJ2-2	.	CASSLGGQTRELFF	TGTGCCAGCAGCTTAGGTGGACAGACCCGGGAGCTGTTTTTT
few	TRBV28	TRBJ2-3	TRBD2	CASSFPSGRAGDTQYF	TGTGCCAGCAGTTTTCCCAGCGGGAGGGCCGGGGATACGCAGTATTTT
many	TRBV25-1	TRBJ2-2	TRBD2	CASPQTALAGAGGTGELFF	TGTGCCAGCCCCCAAACTGCACTAGCGGGGGCCGGAGGCACCGGGGAGCTGTTTTTT
many	TRBV11-2	TRBJ1-5	.	CASSLGAGDHQPQHF	TGTGCCAGCAGCCTCGGGGCGGGGGATCATCAGCCCCAGCATTTT
many	TRBV7-2	TRBJ1-1	.	CASSLAGINLNTEAFF	TGTGCCAGCAGCTTAGCGGGGATAAACCTGAACACTGAAGCTTTCTTT
.	TRBV7-2	TRBJ1-2	.	CASSLTAFNYGYTF	TGTGCCAGCAGCCTGACCGCATTCAACTATGGCTACACCTTC
.	TRBV5-1	TRBJ2-7	TRBD1	CASSYSQGSIDEQYF	TGCGCCAGCAGCTACTCACAGGGGTCAATCGACGAGCAGTACTTC
once	TRBV7-2	TRBJ2-7	TRBD2	CASSRRLAGYHEQYF	TGTGCCAGCAGTCGCCGACTAGCGGGATACCACGAGCAGTACTTC
few	TRBV12-3/TRBV12-4	TRBJ2-7	.	CASSLMCYEQYF	TGTGCCAGCAGTTTAATGTGTTACGAGCAGTACTTC
many	TRBV12-3/TRBV12-4	TRBJ1-1	TRBD1	CASSPGGTEAFF	TGTGCCAGCAGCCCAGGGGGCACTGAAGCTTTCTTT
once	TRBV2	TRBJ1-1	.	CASSTPDSRIMNTEAFF	TGTGCCAGCAGTACACCTGACAGCAGGATCATGAACACTGAAGCTTTCTTT
few	TRBV12-3/TRBV12-4	TRBJ1-3	.	CASILGNTIYF	TGTGCCAGCATTTTAGGGAACACCATATATTTT
once	TRBV4-3	TRBJ2-2	TRBD1	CASSQATGGPGELFF	TGCGCCAGCAGCCAGGCCACAGGGGGGCCCGGGGAGCTGTTTTTT
.	TRBV20-1	TRBJ2-1	.	CSARVRPLPSNEQFF	TGCAGTGCTAGAGTCCGGCCCCTTCCCTCCAATGAGCAGTTCTTC
many	TRBV12-3/TRBV12-4	TRBJ2-7	.	CASSLARAATYEQYF	TGTGCCAGCAGTTTAGCCAGGGCCGCCACCTACGAGCAGTACTTC
.	TRBV20-1	TRBJ2-7	TRBD2	CSARPPLAGGYEHYF	TGCAGTGCTAGACCTCCTCTAGCGGGAGGGTACGAGCATTACTTC
.	TRBV7-2	TRBJ2-7	TRBD1	CAINLRDRTYEQYF	TGTGCCATCAACCTCCGGGACAGAACCTACGAGCAGTACTTC
.	TRBV7-7	TRBJ2-7	.	CASSSVPKGEQYF	TGTGCTAGCAGCTCCGTTCCGAAAGGCGAGCAGTACTTC
.	TRBV7-3	TRBJ2-7	TRBD1	CASSRGTVTYEQYF	TGTGCCAGCAGCCGAGGGACAGTTACCTACGAGCAGTACTTC
.	TRBV12-3/TRBV12-4	TRBJ2-7	.	CASSWATGAVDLYF	.
.	TRBV20-1	TRBJ2-2	TRBD1	CSARFRGRHGELFF	TGCAGTGCTAGGTTCAGGGGGCGTCACGGGGAGCTGTTTTTT
few	TRBV11-1	TRBJ2-7	TRBD1	CASSLYGRGTGAGEQYF	TGTGCCAGCAGCTTATATGGCCGGGGGACAGGGGCAGGCGAGCAGTACTTC
.	TRBV20-1	TRBJ2-2	TRBD2	CSARDRLAGVSGELFF	TGCAGTGCTAGAGATAGGCTAGCGGGAGTCTCCGGGGAGCTGTTTTTT
many	TRBV4-2	TRBJ2-1	.	CASSQEPVSGEQFF	TGTGCCAGCAGCCAGGAGCCAGTTAGTGGTGAGCAGTTCTTC
.	TRBV20-1	TRBJ1-2	.	CSAIDQGYHGYTF	TGCAGTGCGATCGATCAGGGGTATCATGGCTACACCTTC
once	TRBV27	TRBJ1-4	TRBD1	CATSLAGTGGATANEKLFF	TGTGCCACCAGTTTAGCCGGGACAGGGGGCGCGACGGCTAATGAAAAACTGTTTTTT
.	TRBV6-1	TRBJ1-3	.	CASSAAGRDSGNTIYF	TGTGCTAGCAGCGCCGCGGGCAGGGACTCTGGAAACACCATATATTTT
.	TRBV6-5	TRBJ1-6	.	CASSYSIVTEDNSPLHF	TGTGCCAGCAGTTACTCGATCGTGACGGAGGATAATTCACCCCTCCACTTT
.	TRBV9	TRBJ1-1	TRBD1	CASSVGGGTTEAFF	TGTGCCAGCAGCGTAGGAGGGGGCACCACTGAAGCTTTCTTT
few	TRBV12-3/TRBV12-4	TRBJ2-7	TRBD2	CASSPSGRASYEQYF	TGTGCCAGCAGTCCTAGCGGGAGGGCCTCCTACGAGCAGTACTTC
.	TRBV4-1	TRBJ2-7	.	CASSREGTDQGYEQYF	TGCGCCAGCAGCCGGGAAGGGACCGATCAAGGCTACGAGCAGTACTTC
.	TRBV6-1	TRBJ1-4	TRBD1	CASREIGTGGRQKLFF	TGTGCCAGCAGAGAGATTGGGACAGGAGGTCGCCAAAAACTGTTTTTT
many	TRBV14	TRBJ2-5	.	CASSQNSQETQYF	TGTGCCAGCAGCCAAAACAGCCAAGAGACCCAGTACTTC